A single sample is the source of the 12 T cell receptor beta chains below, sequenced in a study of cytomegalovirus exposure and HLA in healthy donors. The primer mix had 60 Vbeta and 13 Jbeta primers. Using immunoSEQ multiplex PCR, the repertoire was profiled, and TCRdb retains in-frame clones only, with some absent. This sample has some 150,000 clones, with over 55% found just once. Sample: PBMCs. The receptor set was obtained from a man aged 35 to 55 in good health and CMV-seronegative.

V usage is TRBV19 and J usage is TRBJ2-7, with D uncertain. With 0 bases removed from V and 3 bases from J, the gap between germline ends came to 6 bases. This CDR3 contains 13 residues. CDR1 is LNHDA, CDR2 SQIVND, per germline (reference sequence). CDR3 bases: TGTGCCAGTAGTATAGACAGGAACTACGAGCAGTACTTC. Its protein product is CASSIDRNYEQYF.

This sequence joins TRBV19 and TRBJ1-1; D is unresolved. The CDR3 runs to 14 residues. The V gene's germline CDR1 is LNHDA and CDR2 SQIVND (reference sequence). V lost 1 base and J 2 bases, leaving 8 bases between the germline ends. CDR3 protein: CASSIVALNTEAFF. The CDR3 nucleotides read TGTGCCAGTAGTATAGTCGCTCTAAACACTGAAGCTTTCTTT.

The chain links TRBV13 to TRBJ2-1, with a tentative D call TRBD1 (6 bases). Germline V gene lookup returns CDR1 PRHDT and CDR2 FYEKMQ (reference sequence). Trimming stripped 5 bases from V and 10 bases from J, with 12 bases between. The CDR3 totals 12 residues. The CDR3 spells CASSQNGQEQFF. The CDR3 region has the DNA TGTGCCAGCAGCCAAAACGGACAGGAGCAGTTCTTC.

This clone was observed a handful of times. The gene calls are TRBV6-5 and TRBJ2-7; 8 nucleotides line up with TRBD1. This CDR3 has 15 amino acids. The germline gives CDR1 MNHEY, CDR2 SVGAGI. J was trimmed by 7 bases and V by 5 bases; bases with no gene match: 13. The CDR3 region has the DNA TGTGCCAGCAGTCCCCACGGACAGGGTGGAAAGGAGCAGTACTTC. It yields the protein CASSPHGQGGKEQYF.

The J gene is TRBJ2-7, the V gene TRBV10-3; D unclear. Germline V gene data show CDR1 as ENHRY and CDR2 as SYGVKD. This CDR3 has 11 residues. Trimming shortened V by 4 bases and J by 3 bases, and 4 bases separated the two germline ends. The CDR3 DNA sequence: TGTGCCATCAGTGGCTACTACGAGCAGTACTTC. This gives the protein CAISGYYEQYF.

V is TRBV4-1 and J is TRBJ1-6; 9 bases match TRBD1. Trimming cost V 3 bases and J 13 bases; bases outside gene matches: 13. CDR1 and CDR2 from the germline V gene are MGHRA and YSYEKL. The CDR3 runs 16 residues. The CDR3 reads CASSHRQGVPTTPLHF. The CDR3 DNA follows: TGCGCCAGCAGCCACCGACAGGGGGTACCCACTACCCCCCTCCACTTT.

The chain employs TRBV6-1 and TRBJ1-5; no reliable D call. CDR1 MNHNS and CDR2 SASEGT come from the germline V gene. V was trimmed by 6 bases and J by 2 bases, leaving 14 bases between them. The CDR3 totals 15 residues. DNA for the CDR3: TGTGCCAGCAGCCCCACTCACGGGGGCAATCAGCCCCAGCATTTT. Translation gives CASSPTHGGNQPQHF.

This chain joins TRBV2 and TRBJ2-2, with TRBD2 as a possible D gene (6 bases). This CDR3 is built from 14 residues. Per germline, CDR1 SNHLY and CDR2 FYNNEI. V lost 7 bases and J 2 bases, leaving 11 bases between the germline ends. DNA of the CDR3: TGTGCCAGCAAGGGACTCTTTAACACCGGGGAGCTGTTTTTT. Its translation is CASKGLFNTGELFF.

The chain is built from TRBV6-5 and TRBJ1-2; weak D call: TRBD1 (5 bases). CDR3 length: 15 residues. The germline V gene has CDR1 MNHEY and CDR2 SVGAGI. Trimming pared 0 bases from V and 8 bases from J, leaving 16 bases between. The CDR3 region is CASSYSGQGWLGYTF. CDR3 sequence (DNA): TGTGCCAGCAGTTACTCAGGGCAGGGATGGTTGGGCTACACCTTC.

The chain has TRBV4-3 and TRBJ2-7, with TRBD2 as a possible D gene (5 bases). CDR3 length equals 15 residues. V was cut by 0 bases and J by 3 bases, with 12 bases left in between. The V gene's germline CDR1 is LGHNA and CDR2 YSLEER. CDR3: CASSQDQDFHYEQYF. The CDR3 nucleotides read TGCGCCAGCAGCCAAGATCAGGACTTTCACTACGAGCAGTACTTC.

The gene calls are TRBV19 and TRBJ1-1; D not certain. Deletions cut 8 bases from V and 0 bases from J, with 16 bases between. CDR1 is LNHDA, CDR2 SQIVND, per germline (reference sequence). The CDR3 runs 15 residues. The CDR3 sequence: CASVPPTNLNTEAFF. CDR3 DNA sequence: TGTGCCAGTGTCCCTCCCACAAATCTGAACACTGAAGCTTTCTTT.

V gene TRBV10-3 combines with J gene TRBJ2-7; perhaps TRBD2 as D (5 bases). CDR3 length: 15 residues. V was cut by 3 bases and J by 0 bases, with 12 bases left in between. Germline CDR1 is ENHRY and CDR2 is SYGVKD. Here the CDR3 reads CAISDSGIHSYEQYF. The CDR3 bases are TGTGCCATCAGTGACTCGGGGATACACTCCTACGAGCAGTACTTC.